The clone carrying this T cell receptor (beta chain) was observed many times. What it binds is unknown. Germline assignment: CDR1 SGHVS and CDR2 FQNEAQ. CDR3 length equals 15 residues. Trimming removed 4 bases from V and 3 bases from J; junction bases left unmatched: 5. TCRdb re-derived calls from the 5' RACE reads in MiXCR, one entry per CDR3 protein. The sample contains under 300,000 distinct CDR3 sequences, around 10% of which appear only once. The sample comes from a study of CD8 T cells in ankylosing spondylitis. Findings and caveats of the study: Reportedly, disease-linked clones are significantly enriched in ankylosing spondylitis patients' matched synovial fluid. Ankylosing spondylitis blood appeared to be characterized by a TCR beta motif of 8 or 9 highly homologous variants.

Sequenced: blood, either unsorted or a sorted T cell fraction (not recorded which). V gene TRBV7-8 combines with J gene TRBJ2-1, with TRBD1 identical over 8 bases. This TCR came from a male donor with ankylosing spondylitis or in good health (not recorded which). The CDR3 DNA is TGTGCCAGCAGCTCCAGGGGGCGTAACTACAATGAGCAGTTCTTC. Encoded protein: CASSSRGRNYNEQFF.